This T cell receptor beta chain is drawn from a study of T cell changes during pregnancy in multiple sclerosis. Profiling relied on immunoSEQ multiplex PCR, and the TCRdb table lists in-frame clones only, not all of them. The table records 70,000 to 95,000 clones, around 93% of them present only once. Germline V gene data show CDR1 as KGHSH and CDR2 as LQKENI. V dropped 3 bases and J dropped 4; count of bases not matched to a gene: 4. The length of the CDR3 is 15 residues. Sequencing was performed on peripheral blood, taken after pregnancy. V is TRBV18 and J is TRBJ2-1, with 9 bases fitting TRBD2. This clonotype was obtained from a female donor in good health, enrolled as a control in a pregnancy study. CDR3 residues: CASSPSGRPYNEQFF. In DNA form, the CDR3 reads TGTGCCAGCTCACCCAGCGGGAGGCCTTACAATGAGCAGTTCTTC.